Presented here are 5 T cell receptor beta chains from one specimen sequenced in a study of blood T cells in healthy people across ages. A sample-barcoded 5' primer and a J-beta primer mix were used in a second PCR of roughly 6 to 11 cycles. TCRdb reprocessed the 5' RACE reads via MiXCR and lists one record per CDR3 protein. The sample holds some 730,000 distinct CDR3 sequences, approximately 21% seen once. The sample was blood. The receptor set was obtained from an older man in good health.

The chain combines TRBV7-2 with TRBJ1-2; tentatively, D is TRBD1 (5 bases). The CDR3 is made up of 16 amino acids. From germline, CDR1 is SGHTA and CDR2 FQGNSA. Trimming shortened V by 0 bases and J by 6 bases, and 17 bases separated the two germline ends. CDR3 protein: CASSLAQNIRGHGYTF. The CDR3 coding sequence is TGTGCCAGCAGCTTAGCGCAGAACATACGGGGCCATGGCTACACCTTC. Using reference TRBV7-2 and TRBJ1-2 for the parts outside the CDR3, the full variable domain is GAGVSQSPSNKVTEKGKDVELRCDPISGHTALYWYRQSLGQGLEFLIYFQGNSAPDKSGLPSDRFSAERTGGSVSTLTIQRTQQEDSAVYLCASSLAQNIRGHGYTFGSGTRLTVV.

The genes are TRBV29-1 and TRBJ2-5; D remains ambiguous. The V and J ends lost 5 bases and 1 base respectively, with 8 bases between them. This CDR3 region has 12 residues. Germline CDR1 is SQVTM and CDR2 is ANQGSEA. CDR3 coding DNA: TGCAGCGTTACGGATTTCCAAGAGACCCAGTACTTC. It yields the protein CSVTDFQETQYF. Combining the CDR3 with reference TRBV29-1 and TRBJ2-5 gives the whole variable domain SAVISQKPSRDICQRGTSLTIQCQVDSQVTMMFWYRQQPGQSLTLIATANQGSEATYESGFVIDKFPISRPNLTFSTLTVSNMSPEDSSIYLCSVTDFQETQYFGPGTRLLVL.

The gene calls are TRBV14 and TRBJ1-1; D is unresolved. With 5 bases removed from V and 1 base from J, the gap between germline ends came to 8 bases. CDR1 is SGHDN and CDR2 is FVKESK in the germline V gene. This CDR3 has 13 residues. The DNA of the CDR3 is TGTGCCAGCAGCAAACAGAGGAACACTGAAGCTTTCTTT. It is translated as CASSKQRNTEAFF.

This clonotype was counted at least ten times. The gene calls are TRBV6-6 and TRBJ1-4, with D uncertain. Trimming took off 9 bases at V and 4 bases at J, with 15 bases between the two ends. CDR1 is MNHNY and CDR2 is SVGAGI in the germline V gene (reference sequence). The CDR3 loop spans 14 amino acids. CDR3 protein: CASQLEALNEKLFF. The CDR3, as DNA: TGTGCCAGTCAGTTGGAGGCCCTTAATGAAAAACTGTTTTTT.

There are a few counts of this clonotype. The DNA for the CDR3 is TGTGCCAGCAATTTCCGGACTAGCGGGAGAAGAACAGATACGCAGTATTTT. The encoded protein is CASNFRTSGRRTDTQYF. The chain carries TRBV6-1 and TRBJ2-3; 13 nucleotides line up with TRBD2. V dropped 7 bases and J dropped 3; count of bases not matched to a gene: 10. Germline V gene sequence: CDR1 MNHNS, CDR2 SASEGT. The CDR3 is 17 residues long.